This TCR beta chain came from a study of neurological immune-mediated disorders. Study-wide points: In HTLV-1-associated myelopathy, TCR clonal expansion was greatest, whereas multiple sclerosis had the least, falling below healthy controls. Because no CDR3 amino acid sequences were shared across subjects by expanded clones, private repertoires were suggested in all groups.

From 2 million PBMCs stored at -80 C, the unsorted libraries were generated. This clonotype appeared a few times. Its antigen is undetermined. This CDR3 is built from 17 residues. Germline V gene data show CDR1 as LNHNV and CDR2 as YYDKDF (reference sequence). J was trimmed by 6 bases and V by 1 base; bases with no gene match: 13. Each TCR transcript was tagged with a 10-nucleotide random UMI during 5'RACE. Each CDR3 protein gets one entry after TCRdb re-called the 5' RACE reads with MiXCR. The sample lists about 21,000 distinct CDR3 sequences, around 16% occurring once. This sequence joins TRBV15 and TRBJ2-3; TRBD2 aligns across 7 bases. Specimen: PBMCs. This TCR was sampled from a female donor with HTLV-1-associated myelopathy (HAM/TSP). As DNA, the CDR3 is TGTGCCACCAGCAGAGCCCAGGGTGGTCAGGGAGGGGATACGCAGTATTTT. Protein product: CATSRAQGGQGGDTQYF.